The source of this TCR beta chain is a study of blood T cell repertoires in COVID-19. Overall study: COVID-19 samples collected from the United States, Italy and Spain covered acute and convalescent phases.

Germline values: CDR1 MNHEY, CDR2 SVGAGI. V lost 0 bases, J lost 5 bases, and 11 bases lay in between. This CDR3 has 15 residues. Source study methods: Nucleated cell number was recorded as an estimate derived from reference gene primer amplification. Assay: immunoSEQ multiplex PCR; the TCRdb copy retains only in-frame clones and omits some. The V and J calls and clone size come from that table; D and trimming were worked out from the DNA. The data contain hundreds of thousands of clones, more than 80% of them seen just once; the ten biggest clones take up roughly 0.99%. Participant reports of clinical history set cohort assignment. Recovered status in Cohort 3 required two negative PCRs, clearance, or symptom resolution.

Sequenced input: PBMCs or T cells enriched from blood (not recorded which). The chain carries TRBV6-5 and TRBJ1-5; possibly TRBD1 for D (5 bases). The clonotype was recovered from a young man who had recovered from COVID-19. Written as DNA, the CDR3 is TGTGCCAGCAGTTACTCGGCAGGGTTGGATCAGCCCCAGCATTTT. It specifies CASSYSAGLDQPQHF.